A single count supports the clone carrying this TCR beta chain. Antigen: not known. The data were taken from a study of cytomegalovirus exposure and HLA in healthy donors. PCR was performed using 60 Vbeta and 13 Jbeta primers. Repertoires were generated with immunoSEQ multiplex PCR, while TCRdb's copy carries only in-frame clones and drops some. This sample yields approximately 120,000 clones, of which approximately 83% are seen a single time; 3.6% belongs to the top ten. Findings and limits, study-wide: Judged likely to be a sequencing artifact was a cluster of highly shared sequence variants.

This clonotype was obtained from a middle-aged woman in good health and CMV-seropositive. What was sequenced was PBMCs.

The CDR3 loop reads CSVEKGQGYGYTF. In DNA, the CDR3 is TGCAGCGTTGAAAAGGGACAGGGCTATGGCTACACCTTC. The V call is TRBV29-1, the J call TRBJ1-2; 9 bases are shared with TRBD1. The CDR3 has 13 residues. J was trimmed by 4 bases and V by 2 bases; bases with no gene match: 2. CDR1 and CDR2 (germline): SQVTM, ANQGSEA.